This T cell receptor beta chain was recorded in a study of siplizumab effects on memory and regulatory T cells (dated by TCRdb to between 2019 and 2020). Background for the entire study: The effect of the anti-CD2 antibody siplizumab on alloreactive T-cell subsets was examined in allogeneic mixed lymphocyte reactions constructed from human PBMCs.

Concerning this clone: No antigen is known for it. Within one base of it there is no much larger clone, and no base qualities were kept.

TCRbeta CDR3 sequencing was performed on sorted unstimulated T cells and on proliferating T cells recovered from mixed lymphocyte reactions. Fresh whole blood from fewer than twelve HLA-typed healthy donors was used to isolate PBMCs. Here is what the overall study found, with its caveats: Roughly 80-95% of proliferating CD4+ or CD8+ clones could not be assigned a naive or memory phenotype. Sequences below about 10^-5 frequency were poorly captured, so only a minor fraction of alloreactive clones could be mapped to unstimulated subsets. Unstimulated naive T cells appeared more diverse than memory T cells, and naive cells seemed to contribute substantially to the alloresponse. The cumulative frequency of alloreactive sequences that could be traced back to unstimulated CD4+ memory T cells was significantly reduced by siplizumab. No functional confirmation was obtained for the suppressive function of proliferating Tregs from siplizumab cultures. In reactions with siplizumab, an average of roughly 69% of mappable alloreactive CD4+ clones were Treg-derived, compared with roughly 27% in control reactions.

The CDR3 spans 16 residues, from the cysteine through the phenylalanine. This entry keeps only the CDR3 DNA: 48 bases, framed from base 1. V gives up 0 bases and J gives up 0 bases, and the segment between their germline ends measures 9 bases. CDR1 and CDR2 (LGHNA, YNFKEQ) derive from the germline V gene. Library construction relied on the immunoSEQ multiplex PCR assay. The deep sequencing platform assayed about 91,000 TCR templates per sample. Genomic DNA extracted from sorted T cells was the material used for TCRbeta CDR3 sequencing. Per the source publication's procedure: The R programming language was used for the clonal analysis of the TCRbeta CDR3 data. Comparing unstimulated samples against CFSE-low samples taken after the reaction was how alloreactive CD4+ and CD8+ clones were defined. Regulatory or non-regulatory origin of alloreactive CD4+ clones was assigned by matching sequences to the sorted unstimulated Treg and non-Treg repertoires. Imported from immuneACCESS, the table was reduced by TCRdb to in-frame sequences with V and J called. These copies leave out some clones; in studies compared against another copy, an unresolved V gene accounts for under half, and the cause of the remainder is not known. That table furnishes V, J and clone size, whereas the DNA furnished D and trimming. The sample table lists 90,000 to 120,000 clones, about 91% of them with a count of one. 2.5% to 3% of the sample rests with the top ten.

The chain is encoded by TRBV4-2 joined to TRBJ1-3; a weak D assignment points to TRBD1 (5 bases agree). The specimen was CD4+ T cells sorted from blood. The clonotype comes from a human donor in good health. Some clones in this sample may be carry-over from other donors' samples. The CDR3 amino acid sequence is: CASSQEYRSSGNTIYF. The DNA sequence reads TGTGCCAGCAGCCAAGAGTACAGGTCCTCTGGAAACACCATATATTTT.